This entry is about one T cell receptor (beta chain). No antigen is known for it. The data originate from a study of beta chain features in type 1 diabetes. General observations from the study: PCR might favor shorter templates, equally in patients and controls.

Of the isolated RNA, all was reverse transcribed, and so the sequenced material was expressed TCRB transcripts. The average read count of naive, central memory and regulatory T cell samples was around 3.6 million. Measured with immunoSEQ multiplex PCR; TCRdb has only the in-frame clones, and not every one. The repertoire includes fewer than 350,000 clones, around 20% of them detected once, and around 0.044% sits in the top ten. V was clipped by 5 bases and J by 4 bases, with 11 bases between them. This CDR3 comprises 13 residues. Per germline, CDR1 SGHAT and CDR2 FQNNGV. This receptor was identified in a young woman in good health. Sequencing was carried out using naive CD4+ T cells from blood. This chain uses TRBV11-2 with TRBJ1-2, with D possibly matching TRBD1 (6 bases). This CDR3 is CASSRTELYGYTF. CDR3 nucleotides: TGTGCCAGCAGCCGGACAGAACTCTATGGCTACACCTTC.